Following are 24 T cell receptor beta chains from one sample sequenced in a study of cytomegalovirus exposure and HLA in healthy donors. The PCR contained 60 Vbeta and 13 Jbeta primers. This table comes from immunoSEQ multiplex PCR, and its TCRdb copy is limited to in-frame clones, with some not included. The sample carries roughly 140,000 clones, approximately 78% recorded once. Sequencing used PBMCs. Source of these receptors: a woman between 40 and 50 years old in good health and CMV-seropositive.

This chain uses TRBV6-4 with TRBJ2-1, with 11 bases that match TRBD2. CDR3 length: 16 amino acids. V lost 2 bases to trimming and J lost 4 bases; unmatched junction nucleotides: 4. Germline CDR1 and CDR2: MRHNA and SNTAGT. The CDR3 bases are TGTGCCAGCAGTGACCGCGGGACTAGCGGTTACAATGAGCAGTTCTTC. Translated, it gives CASSDRGTSGYNEQFF.

This clone appeared a single time. V usage is TRBV18 and J usage is TRBJ2-1, with 7 bases aligning to TRBD1. This CDR3 comprises 16 residues. V lost 3 bases and J lost 0; bases outside the gene matches: 5. Per the germline V gene, CDR1 is KGHSH and CDR2 is LQKENI. CDR3 DNA sequence: TGTGCCAGCTCACCGGACAGGCCCTACTCCTACAATGAGCAGTTCTTC. Translated: CASSPDRPYSYNEQFF.

The chain joins TRBV7-6 to TRBJ1-3, with D possibly matching TRBD1 (5 bases). This CDR3 spans 15 amino acids. The V gene's germline CDR1 is SGHVS and CDR2 FNYEAQ. V was cut by 0 bases and J by 7 bases, with 13 bases left in between. CDR3 sequence reads: CASSLAGLTANTIYF. CDR3 nucleotide sequence: TGTGCCAGCAGCTTAGCGGGACTCACGGCTAACACCATATATTTT.

This chain links TRBV29-1 with TRBJ2-1; 11 nucleotides agree with TRBD2. Trimming at V came to 6 bases and at J to 5 bases, leaving 6 bases not matched to a gene. The CDR3 is made up of 14 amino acids. Per the germline V gene, CDR1 is SQVTM and CDR2 is ANQGSEA. CDR3 nucleotide sequence: TGCAGCGTCGAACTAGCGGGGGCCGACAATGAGCAGTTCTTC. Its translation: CSVELAGADNEQFF.

This chain joins TRBV30 and TRBJ1-3; no clear D gene. V gave up 0 bases and J gave up 0 bases, with 6 bases separating them. The length of the CDR3 is 14 residues. Looked up from germline, CDR1 is GTSNPN and CDR2 is SVGIG (reference sequence). CDR3 region: CAWSVTSSGNTIYF. Written as DNA, the CDR3 is TGTGCCTGGAGTGTAACCAGCTCTGGAAACACCATATATTTT.

The chain uses TRBV12-5 and TRBJ1-4, with D maybe TRBD1 (5 bases). The V and J ends lost 4 bases and 3 bases respectively, with 15 bases between them. This CDR3 contains 16 residues. CDR1 is LGHNT, CDR2 FRNRAP, per germline. DNA for the CDR3: TGTGCTAGTGGTTGGTCCATAAGGGGATCTAATGAAAAACTGTTTTTT. The encoded protein is CASGWSIRGSNEKLFF.

This clone was picked up a small number of times. V is TRBV6-1 and J is TRBJ1-1; maybe TRBD1 (5 bases). Germline V gives CDR1 MNHNS, CDR2 SASEGT. Trimming cost V 0 bases and J 8 bases, with 10 bases left between them. This CDR3 contains 13 residues. The CDR3 DNA reads TGTGCCAGCAGTGAAGCAATAAAGGGGGAAGCTTTCTTT. This codes for CASSEAIKGEAFF.

The rearrangement joins TRBV29-1 to TRBJ2-1; D is perhaps TRBD1 (5 bases). With 4 bases removed from V and 5 bases from J, the gap between germline ends came to 12 bases. Germline CDR1 is SQVTM and CDR2 is ANQGSEA. The CDR3 is 13 amino acids. The CDR3, as DNA: TGCAGCGTTGTCAGGGCCCAAAACAATGAGCAGTTCTTC. It translates to CSVVRAQNNEQFF.

The chain combines TRBV11-2 with TRBJ2-3; a possible D gene is TRBD1 (5 bases). The V gene lost 0 bases and the J gene lost 2 bases, with 15 bases spanning the gap. Germline CDR1 and CDR2: SGHAT and FQNNGV. The CDR3 covers 17 residues. This CDR3 is CASSLESSARDTDTQYF. The CDR3 bases are TGTGCCAGCAGCTTAGAGTCGTCGGCCAGGGACACAGATACGCAGTATTTT.

The rearrangement uses TRBV19 and TRBJ1-5; possible D gene TRBD1, 6 bases. Trimming stripped 1 base from V and 5 bases from J, with 15 bases between. The CDR3 consists of 16 residues. From germline, CDR1 is LNHDA and CDR2 SQIVND (reference sequence). CDR3 nucleotides: TGTGCCAGTAGTATAGCCTACAGGGCTGGGTATCAGCCCCAGCATTTT. This gives the protein CASSIAYRAGYQPQHF. Filled out from reference TRBV19 and TRBJ1-5, the complete variable domain reads DGGITQSPKYLFRKEGQNVTLSCEQNLNHDAMYWYRQDPGQGLRLIYYSQIVNDFQKGDIAEGYSVSREKKESFPLTVTSAQKNPTAFYLCASSIAYRAGYQPQHFGDGTRLSIL.

V usage is TRBV11-3 and J usage is TRBJ2-7, with TRBD1 as a possible D gene (6 bases). The ends were cut back, 0 bases at V and 0 bases at J, with 15 bases in the middle. The CDR3 has 17 residues. CDR1 is SGHNT and CDR2 is YENEEA in the germline V gene. The CDR3 loop is CASSLDGRGRYSYEQYF. The CDR3 nucleotides read TGTGCCAGCAGCTTAGATGGCAGGGGACGATACTCCTACGAGCAGTACTTC.

The rearrangement uses TRBV5-8 and TRBJ1-5; no firm D call. The CDR3 contains 13 residues. The V gene lost 4 bases and the J gene lost 6 bases, with 11 bases spanning the gap. Germline V gives CDR1 SGHTS, CDR2 YDEGEE. The CDR3 region is CASSRKGSQPQHF. CDR3 coding DNA: TGTGCCAGCAGCCGGAAAGGGAGTCAGCCCCAGCATTTT.

This clone was counted a single time. The rearrangement joins TRBV19 to TRBJ1-5, with unresolved D. The CDR3 is 15 residues long. V lost 5 bases to trimming and J lost 0 bases, with 11 bases between them. The germline gives CDR1 LNHDA, CDR2 SQIVND (reference sequence). The CDR3 loop reads CASSPGRISNQPQHF. The CDR3 DNA reads as TGTGCCAGTAGTCCGGGGAGGATTAGCAATCAGCCCCAGCATTTT.

J is TRBJ2-1 and V is TRBV6-1; 11 bases are shared with TRBD1. The germline gives CDR1 MNHNS, CDR2 SASEGT. CDR3 length: 15 amino acids. The J segment lost 3 bases and the V segment lost 6 bases, leaving 4 bases of the junction unmatched. The CDR3 DNA sequence: TGTGCCAGCAGCTCGGGACAGGGGGTCTACAATGAGCAGTTCTTC. Amino acids: CASSSGQGVYNEQFF.

The rearrangement uses TRBV28 and TRBJ1-1; TRBD1 aligns across 8 bases. The junction had 10 bases not matched to a gene; V was cut back by 3 bases and J by 1 base. The CDR3 consists of 17 residues. The germline CDR1 and CDR2 sequences are MDHEN and SYDVKM. The CDR3 DNA reads as TGTGCCAGCAGTTTTCGGTGGGGACAGGAAAAGAACACTGAAGCTTTCTTT. Translated: CASSFRWGQEKNTEAFF.

This clone was recorded only once. The chain uses TRBV5-4 and TRBJ2-7; 12 bases match TRBD1. The CDR3 runs 14 residues. CDR1 SGHNT and CDR2 YYREEE come from the germline V gene (reference sequence). The V gene end was trimmed by 5 bases and the J gene end by 5 bases; junction bases not matched to a gene: 5. The CDR3 spells CASSRDRGHNEQYF. The CDR3 DNA reads TGTGCCAGCAGTCGGGACAGGGGGCATAACGAGCAGTACTTC.

V and J are TRBV11-3 and TRBJ2-7; weak D call: TRBD2 (6 bases). The V end lost 1 base, the J end lost 2 bases, and 9 bases lay between the germline ends. Germline loops: CDR1 SGHNT, CDR2 YENEEA. This CDR3 comprises 14 residues. In DNA form, the CDR3 reads TGTGCCAGCAGCTTAGGGCGGGGTCCCTACGAGCAGTACTTC. It translates to CASSLGRGPYEQYF.

As concerns this clone: The CDR3 end shows no conserved phenylalanine or tryptophan, and so a read error is likely. The chain joins TRBV10-2 to TRBJ1-1; TRBD1 might be the D (6 bases). The CDR3 runs 16 residues. Germline assignment: CDR1 WSHSY and CDR2 SAAADI. The ends were cut back, 2 bases at V and 5 bases at J, with 18 bases in the middle. The CDR3: CASSEEGRTGSTEAFS. CDR3 DNA sequence: TGCGCCAGCAGTGAGGAGGGGCGCACAGGGTCGACTGAAGCTTTCTCT.

The chain recombines TRBV6-5 with TRBJ1-5, with 8 bases fitting TRBD1. The CDR3 is made up of 13 amino acids. J gave up 7 bases and V 8 bases, and 7 bases lay outside the gene matches. CDR1 and CDR2 (germline): MNHEY, SVGAGI. DNA for the CDR3: TGTGCCAGCGGCTGGACAGGGTTGCAGCCCCAGCATTTT. As protein: CASGWTGLQPQHF.

The V call is TRBV27, the J call TRBJ2-1; TRBD2 agrees at 9 bases. The CDR3 loop spans 17 amino acids. V shed 5 bases, J shed 6 bases, and the junction held 14 bases outside the gene matches. Looked up from germline, CDR1 is MNHEY and CDR2 is SMNVEV (reference sequence). DNA of the CDR3: TGTGCCAGCAGTACCCGACTAGCGGTCGACCGCAGCAATGAGCAGTTCTTC. Its translation: CASSTRLAVDRSNEQFF.

On this clone: This specimen includes other DNA sequences encoding the same CDR3. The CDR3 DNA sequence: TGTGCCTCGGAGCGGCTAGCGGGAGGGGCAGATACGCAGTATTTT. This sequence encodes CASERLAGGADTQYF. The chain recombines TRBV6-1 with TRBJ2-3; 12 bases line up with TRBD2. V trimming: 11 bases; J trimming: 4 bases; junction bases outside the gene matches: 10. The CDR3 extends over 15 amino acids. From germline, CDR1 is MNHNS and CDR2 SASEGT.

This sequence joins TRBV5-4 and TRBJ2-7, with 12 bases aligning to TRBD2. The germline CDR1 and CDR2 sequences are SGHNT and YYREEE (reference sequence). This CDR3 has 15 residues. Trimming at V came to 1 base and at J to 6 bases, leaving 5 bases not matched to a gene. The CDR3 reads CASSLSTSGRSEQYF. CDR3 nucleotides: TGTGCCAGCAGCTTGTCCACTAGCGGGAGGTCCGAGCAGTACTTC.

Here the CDR3 DNA reads TGTGCCAGCAGCGCCCCCCTGGGACTAGCGGGAGAGGGGATCTACAATGAGCAGTTCTTC. Protein sequence: CASSAPLGLAGEGIYNEQFF. The chain uses TRBV9 and TRBJ2-1; 14 bases fit TRBD2. Germline V gene sequence: CDR1 SGDLS, CDR2 YYNGEE. The CDR3 extends over 20 amino acids. With V trimmed by 3 bases and J by 3 bases, 14 bases remained unmatched.

The chain carries TRBV5-6 and TRBJ1-1, with unresolved D. Germline values: CDR1 SGHDT, CDR2 YYEEEE. The CDR3 runs 16 residues. The V and J ends lost 0 bases and 0 bases respectively, with 12 bases between them. The CDR3 region has the DNA TGTGCCAGCAGCTTGGCCCCCGGGGTCCTGAACACTGAAGCTTTCTTT. Encoded protein: CASSLAPGVLNTEAFF.